Shown below are 24 T cell receptor beta chains from a single sample sequenced in a study of radiotherapy plus CTLA-4 blockade in lung cancer. Method: immunoSEQ multiplex PCR; TCRdb's copy keeps in-frame clones and lacks some. The sample yields about 85,000 clones, approximately 86% seen once. Sample: peripheral blood, taken from a patient treated with radiotherapy plus ipilimumab. These receptor sequences come from a human donor with non-small cell lung cancer who had a partial response to radiotherapy plus ipilimumab.

On this clone itself: At one of its ends the junction is not consistent with the germline gene, which may arise from a read error. Different DNA sequences within this sample yield the same CDR3. The rearrangement joins TRBV5-4 to TRBJ1-2; 10 nucleotides match TRBD1. The germline V gene has CDR1 SGHNT and CDR2 YYREEE (reference sequence). This CDR3 contains 15 residues. The CDR3 nucleotides are TGTGCCAGCAGCCGACCGGGACAGGGGAACTACGGCTACACCTTC. It codes for CASSRPGQGNYGYTF.

The chain has TRBV5-1 and TRBJ2-1; D is ambiguous. This CDR3 has 12 amino acids. V dropped 4 bases and J dropped 4 bases, with 6 bases sitting between them. Germline lookup yields CDR1 SGHRS and CDR2 YFSETQ. CDR3 sequence (DNA): TGCGCCAGCAGCAACTTATACAATGAGCAGTTCTTC. Amino acid sequence: CASSNLYNEQFF.

The chain has TRBV27 and TRBJ2-7, with 9 nucleotides matching TRBD1. The length of the CDR3 is 14 residues. Trimming cost V 4 bases and J 4 bases; bases outside gene matches: 5. The germline V gene has CDR1 MNHEY and CDR2 SMNVEV (reference sequence). The CDR3 region is CASSYAGQGYEQYF. CDR3 DNA sequence: TGTGCCAGCAGTTACGCGGGACAGGGATACGAGCAGTACTTC.

This clone was found once. This chain joins TRBV28 and TRBJ2-2; TRBD1 matches 9 bases. V gave up 7 bases and J gave up 6 bases; unmatched junction bases: 9. The germline V gene has CDR1 MDHEN and CDR2 SYDVKM. This CDR3 contains 15 residues. As DNA, the CDR3 is TGTGCCAGCACTACAGGGGGCGCGTTGGCCGGGGAGCTGTTTTTT. The encoded protein is CASTTGGALAGELFF. Based on the CDR3 plus reference TRBV28 and TRBJ2-2, the full variable domain is DVKVTQSSRYLVKRTGEKVFLECVQDMDHENMFWYRQDPGLGLRLIYFSYDVKMKEKGDIPEGYSVSREKKERFSLILESASTNQTSMYLCASTTGGALAGELFFGEGSRLTVL.

The chain employs TRBV19 and TRBJ2-1; D might be TRBD2 (6 bases). The germline gives CDR1 LNHDA, CDR2 SQIVND (reference sequence). V was pared by 3 bases and J by 9 bases, with 15 bases between. CDR3 length: 14 amino acids. The CDR3 bases are TGTGCCAGTAGTATCGGGACTTCTTTTACTGAGCAGTTCTTC. This sequence encodes CASSIGTSFTEQFF.

V is TRBV28 and J is TRBJ1-4; 9 positions match TRBD1. J was trimmed by 6 bases and V by 4 bases; bases with no gene match: 6. Germline V gene sequence: CDR1 MDHEN, CDR2 SYDVKM. The CDR3 runs 15 residues. In DNA, the CDR3 is TGTGCCAGCAGTTCCCCCGGGACAGGGTATGAAAAACTGTTTTTT. As protein: CASSSPGTGYEKLFF.

This rearrangement joins TRBV7-9 to TRBJ1-2; 8 nucleotides line up with TRBD1. The CDR3 covers 14 residues. Germline lookup yields CDR1 SEHNR and CDR2 FQNEAQ (reference sequence). Trimming took 8 bases from V and 5 from J; bases not matched to a gene: 10. The CDR3 DNA is TGTGCCAGCCCCTCGGGTACAGGGGGATATGGCTACACCTTC. Translation gives CASPSGTGGYGYTF.

The V gene is TRBV10-3, the J gene TRBJ1-2; D ambiguous. Germline loops: CDR1 ENHRY, CDR2 SYGVKD. The CDR3 runs to 16 residues. Trimming left V 3 bases short and J 5 bases short, with 19 bases between. In DNA, the CDR3 is TGTGCCATCAGTGACTCATCTGGGGAGCCTTATTATGGCTACACCTTC. Translated, it gives CAISDSSGEPYYGYTF.

This rearrangement joins TRBV9 to TRBJ1-3; D not certain. This CDR3 is built from 17 residues. V was pared by 3 bases and J by 8 bases, with 24 bases between. Germline assignment: CDR1 SGDLS and CDR2 YYNGEE. The CDR3 DNA reads as TGTGCCAGCAGCGAGACCTCATCGGCGGCAGGAGGACACACCATATATTTT. Translated: CASSETSSAAGGHTIYF.

This chain joins TRBV11-2 and TRBJ2-7; TRBD1 aligns across 8 bases. Germline lookup yields CDR1 SGHAT and CDR2 FQNNGV. The V and J ends lost 5 bases and 4 bases, in that order; junction bases with no gene match: 10. The length of the CDR3 is 15 residues. CDR3 in amino acids: CASSPTGTGSYEQYF. CDR3 in DNA: TGTGCCAGCAGCCCTACCGGGACAGGCTCTTACGAGCAGTACTTC. The full variable domain, completed using reference TRBV11-2 and TRBJ2-7, is EAGVAQSPRYKIIEKRQSVAFWCNPISGHATLYWYQQILGQGPKLLIQFQNNGVVDDSQLPKDRFSAERLKGVDSTLKIQPAKLEDSAVYLCASSPTGTGSYEQYFGPGTRLTVT.

The V gene is TRBV2, the J gene TRBJ2-2; unclear D gene. The CDR3 consists of 15 residues. V lost 1 base and J lost 7, with 13 bases in between. Germline loops: CDR1 SNHLY, CDR2 FYNNEI. The CDR3 is CASSEVSQDSGELFF. CDR3 coding DNA: TGTGCCAGCAGTGAAGTGTCCCAGGATAGCGGGGAGCTGTTTTTT.

The rearrangement uses TRBV28 and TRBJ1-4; 7 bases are shared with TRBD1. Germline trimming cut 5 bases from V and 11 bases from J; bases unmatched to any gene: 8. The length of the CDR3 is 13 residues. Germline values: CDR1 MDHEN, CDR2 SYDVKM. The CDR3 DNA sequence: TGTGCCAGCAGTGGGACAGAGGGACGGAAACTGTTTTTT. This translates into CASSGTEGRKLFF.

The chain links TRBV19 to TRBJ1-2, with unresolved D. This CDR3 has 11 amino acids. The germline CDR1 and CDR2 sequences are LNHDA and SQIVND (reference sequence). Trimming removed 6 bases from V and 8 bases from J, with 10 bases in between. The CDR3 is CASSLGVGYTF. Written as DNA, the CDR3 is TGTGCCAGTAGCTTGGGAGTCGGCTACACCTTC. Full variable domain (rest looked up from reference TRBV19 and TRBJ1-2): DGGITQSPKYLFRKEGQNVTLSCEQNLNHDAMYWYRQDPGQGLRLIYYSQIVNDFQKGDIAEGYSVSREKKESFPLTVTSAQKNPTAFYLCASSLGVGYTFGSGTRLTVV.

The V call is TRBV10-2, the J call TRBJ1-4, with 9 bases that match TRBD1. The CDR3 spans 14 residues. V trimming: 3 bases; J trimming: 6 bases; junction bases outside the gene matches: 2. The germline V gene has CDR1 WSHSY and CDR2 SAAADI. The CDR3, as DNA: TGCGCCAGCAGTGAAAGGACAGGGGATGAAAAACTGTTTTTT. Its protein is CASSERTGDEKLFF.

Details on this clone: The junction shows a germline mismatch at one end, possibly a read error. The same CDR3 arises from other DNA sequences in this sample as well. The J gene is TRBJ1-1, the V gene TRBV7-3; tentatively, D is TRBD1 (6 bases). The CDR3 contains 15 residues. In germline, CDR1 is SGHTA, CDR2 FQGTGA. The CDR3 DNA is TGTGCCAGTAGCTTATCGGGGGGGCTGGACACTGAAGCTTTCTTT. Residues: CASSLSGGLDTEAFF.

V is TRBV4-3 and J is TRBJ2-7, with 8 bases lining up with TRBD2. The ends lost 4 bases at V and 0 bases at J; junction bases unmatched: 11. Germline CDR1 and CDR2: LGHNA and YSLEER. The CDR3 contains 17 residues. The CDR3 coding sequence is TGCGCCAGCAGCCTCAGTAGCGGGAATTTGGTCTCCTACGAGCAGTACGTC. It encodes CASSLSSGNLVSYEQYV.

The chain employs TRBV6-6 and TRBJ2-7; D may be TRBD2 (6 bases). Trimming cost V 8 bases and J 3 bases, with 8 bases left between them. The CDR3 is made up of 11 amino acids. Germline-derived CDR1 and CDR2 are MNHNY and SVGAGI (reference sequence). This chain's CDR3 is CASGRIYEQYF. The CDR3 DNA is TGTGCCAGCGGGAGGATCTACGAGCAGTACTTC.

V usage is TRBV27 and J usage is TRBJ1-1; the D gene is possibly TRBD1 (6 bases). This CDR3 has 19 residues. The germline CDR1 and CDR2 sequences are MNHEY and SMNVEV (reference sequence). The V end lost 6 bases, the J end lost 3 bases, and 29 bases lay between the germline ends. DNA of the CDR3: TGTGCCAGCAGATACCTTTGGAGGGGGGGGGCCAATGGGGACACTGAAGCTTTCTTT. Its translation: CASRYLWRGGANGDTEAFF.

The chain has TRBV4-1 and TRBJ1-4; no definite D call. This CDR3 contains 17 residues. Germline V gene lookup returns CDR1 MGHRA and CDR2 YSYEKL. The germline V and J ends were trimmed by 0 bases and 8 bases, with 19 bases remaining between them. The CDR3 DNA sequence: TGCGCCAGCAGCCAAGATTTCGCAGTTCTGTATGGCGAAAAACTGTTTTTT. Encoded protein: CASSQDFAVLYGEKLFF.

The chain couples TRBV10-3 to TRBJ2-7; 11 nucleotides align to TRBD2. Germline CDR1 reads ENHRY; CDR2 reads SYGVKD. The J segment lost 3 bases and the V segment lost 1 base, leaving 2 bases of the junction unmatched. The CDR3 consists of 15 residues. CDR3: CAISELGTSGYEQYV. The CDR3 nucleotides are TGTGCCATCAGTGAGTTGGGGACTAGCGGCTACGAGCAGTACGTC.

This clone was observed a few times. The rearrangement joins TRBV18 to TRBJ1-2; 7 bases map to TRBD1. The trim removed 4 bases at V and 2 bases at J, leaving 1 base unmatched. Germline V CDR1 and CDR2: KGHSH, LQKENI. There are 13 residues in the CDR3. The CDR3: CASSQTGNYGYTF. The CDR3 nucleotides read TGTGCCAGCTCACAGACAGGGAACTATGGCTACACCTTC.

J is TRBJ2-7 and V is TRBV4-1, with 7 positions matching TRBD1. Germline V gives CDR1 MGHRA, CDR2 YSYEKL. With 3 bases clipped from V and 3 bases from J, the junction kept 5 bases outside the gene matches. This CDR3 has 14 residues. CDR3 sequence reads: CASSQDRTSYEQYF. The CDR3 DNA is TGCGCCAGCAGCCAGGACAGGACAAGCTACGAGCAGTACTTC.

The J gene is TRBJ2-1, the V gene TRBV4-1; 7 bases are a match to TRBD2. J gave up 8 bases and V 6 bases, and 16 bases lay outside the gene matches. Germline values: CDR1 MGHRA, CDR2 YSYEKL. The CDR3 is 16 residues long. As DNA, the CDR3 is TGCGCCAGCAGGTCTTTTGAGGCCGGGGGGTTTGATGAGCAGTTCTTC. Translating it yields CASRSFEAGGFDEQFF.

The rearrangement joins TRBV19 to TRBJ1-5, with 10 bases aligning to TRBD1. Germline V gene data show CDR1 as LNHDA and CDR2 as SQIVND (reference sequence). V gave up 7 bases and J gave up 0 bases; unmatched junction bases: 9. The CDR3 has 17 amino acids. The CDR3 nucleotides are TGTGCCAGTAAACTAGGACAGGGGGTATATAGCAATCAGCCCCAGCATTTT. Translated: CASKLGQGVYSNQPQHF.